Shown below are 8 T cell receptor beta chains from a single sample sequenced in a study of patients and donors after allogeneic stem cell transplantation. Each CDR3 protein is one row after TCRdb ran MiXCR on the RT-PCR reads. The profile shows about 40,000 distinct CDR3 sequences, about 30% of them singletons. Sequencing was performed on blood, either unsorted or a sorted T cell fraction (not recorded which). The receptors shown here come from a human donor who was either an allogeneic HSCT recipient or a stem cell or donor lymphocyte infusion donor (not recorded which). It is not recorded whose cells these are; they may come from a transplant donor.

This clonotype was seen a handful of times. The V and J genes are TRBV5-1 and TRBJ1-3; D uncertain. Deletions cut 0 bases from V and 2 bases from J, with 6 bases between. The CDR3 covers 14 residues. Per the germline V gene, CDR1 is SGHRS and CDR2 is YFSETQ. CDR3 in amino acids: CASSLGGPGNTIYF. The CDR3 DNA reads TGCGCCAGCAGCTTGGGAGGGCCTGGAAACACCATATATTTT.

This clonotype was observed a handful of times. The chain employs TRBV29-1 and TRBJ2-7; D call uncertain. This CDR3 region has 11 residues. V was shortened by 4 bases and J by 4 bases, with 8 bases between the two germline ends. Germline V gives CDR1 SQVTM, CDR2 ANQGSEA. The CDR3 region has the DNA TGCAGCGTTGGGAGTCGATACGAGCAGTACTTC. Its translation is CSVGSRYEQYF.

The chain is built from TRBV7-9 and TRBJ1-1; D ambiguous. This CDR3 spans 13 amino acids. In germline, CDR1 is SEHNR, CDR2 FQNEAQ (reference sequence). V shed 4 bases and J shed 3 bases, with 9 bases lying between them. CDR3 nucleotide sequence: TGTGCCAGCAGCTGGGCACCCTACACTGAAGCTTTCTTT. It encodes CASSWAPYTEAFF.

The chain combines TRBV12-3 or TRBV12-4 with TRBJ2-5; D is unresolved. CDR3 length equals 16 residues. The V and J ends lost 1 base and 0 bases respectively, with 12 bases between them. The CDR3 spells CASSLGVAPYQETQYF. In DNA form, the CDR3 reads TGTGCCAGCAGTTTAGGCGTCGCCCCGTACCAAGAGACCCAGTACTTC.

As to this clonotype: Germline and junction disagree at one end, which may indicate a read error. The CDR3 bases are TGCGCCAGCAGCCAAGACGCTAGAGATATAGAGACCCAGAACTTC. Its translation is CASSQDARDIETQNF. The V call is TRBV4-1, the J call TRBJ2-5; D remains unclear. The germline V gene encodes CDR1 MGHRA and CDR2 YSYEKL. There are 15 residues in the CDR3.

This chain joins TRBV27 and TRBJ2-7; possibly TRBD1 for D (6 bases). Looked up from germline, CDR1 is MNHEY and CDR2 is SMNVEV (reference sequence). Trimming removed 6 bases from V and 5 bases from J, with 17 bases in between. The CDR3 totals 14 residues. The CDR3 spells CASSPENRAHEQYF. DNA of the CDR3: TGTGCCAGCAGCCCAGAGAACAGGGCCCACGAGCAGTACTTC.

This clonotype was observed a handful of times. The chain links TRBV3-1 to TRBJ1-2; a possible D gene is TRBD1 (6 bases). Trimming took 0 bases from V and 7 from J, leaving 12 bases between them. The CDR3 has 14 amino acids. The V gene's germline CDR1 is LGHDT and CDR2 YNNKEL (reference sequence). The CDR3, as DNA: TGTGCCAGCAGCCAAGAATGGACAGCAAGTGGCTACACCTTC. Protein sequence: CASSQEWTASGYTF. The full variable domain, its missing parts supplied by reference TRBV3-1 and TRBJ1-2, is DTAVSQTPKYLVTQMGNDKSIKCEQNLGHDTMYWYKQDSKKFLKIMFSYNNKELIINETVPNRFSPKSPDKAHLNLHINSLELGDSAVYFCASSQEWTASGYTFGSGTRLTVV.

This clonotype was seen just once. The junction does not match germline at one end; this may be a read error. This chain links TRBV7-7 with TRBJ2-1, with 7 positions matching TRBD2. CDR3 length: 14 amino acids. The germline gives CDR1 SSHAT, CDR2 FNYEAQ (reference sequence). The CDR3 loop is CASSLAGSYNEQFF. CDR3 nucleotide sequence: TGTGCTAGCAGCTTAGCGGGCAGCTACAATGAGCAGTTCTTC.